These 30 T cell receptor beta chains share one sample of origin, sequenced in a study of CD8 T cells in Susac syndrome. Reverse transcription used roughly 0.5 to 1 ug RNA and random hexamers. In TCRdb, the immunoSEQ multiplex PCR reads were re-called with MiXCR into one record per CDR3 protein. The sample lists 70,000 to 100,000 distinct CDR3 sequences; approximately 96% were seen once. Sample: CD8+ T cells from PBMCs. Every receptor here comes from a human donor with Susac syndrome.

The rearrangement links TRBV5-6 to TRBJ1-5; possible D gene TRBD1, 5 bases. Germline-derived CDR1 and CDR2 are SGHDT and YYEEEE. V was trimmed by 0 bases and J by 5 bases, leaving 12 bases between them. This CDR3 region has 15 residues. The CDR3 reads CASSLGAGRDQPQHF. CDR3 DNA: TGTGCCAGCAGCTTGGGGGCAGGGCGAGATCAGCCCCAGCATTTT. The variable domain in full, completed from reference TRBV5-6 and TRBJ1-5, reads DAGVTQSPTHLIKTRGQQVTLRCSPKSGHDTVSWYQQALGQGPQFIFQYYEEEERQRGNFPDRFSGHQFPNYSSELNVNALLLGDSALYLCASSLGAGRDQPQHFGDGTRLSIL.

This clonotype was recorded only once. This chain connects TRBV5-6 to TRBJ2-7; possibly TRBD1 for D (6 bases). V was clipped by 4 bases and J by 3 bases, with 17 bases between them. In germline, CDR1 is SGHDT, CDR2 YYEEEE. This CDR3 region has 15 residues. The CDR3 spells CASSTGTSYGYEQYV. Written as DNA, the CDR3 is TGTGCCAGCAGCACCGGGACATCCTACGGCTACGAGCAGTACGTC.

V gene TRBV4-1 combines with J gene TRBJ1-5, with a possible D match to TRBD1 (5 bases). The CDR3 sequence is 14 residues long. Trimming pared 1 base from V and 5 bases from J, leaving 9 bases between. Germline CDR1 is MGHRA and CDR2 is YSYEKL. Here the CDR3 reads CASSQVRDDQPQHF. CDR3 nucleotide sequence: TGCGCCAGCAGCCAAGTCAGGGATGATCAGCCCCAGCATTTT.

The chain employs TRBV2 and TRBJ2-7; D call uncertain. The CDR3 totals 13 residues. CDR1 and CDR2 from the germline V gene are SNHLY and FYNNEI. Trimming cost V 2 bases and J 4 bases, with 9 bases left between them. CDR3 loop: CASSESQKYEQYV. In DNA, the CDR3 is TGTGCCAGCAGTGAATCCCAGAAGTACGAGCAGTACGTC.

The chain employs TRBV6-5 and TRBJ1-5; maybe TRBD1 (5 bases). Germline CDR1 is MNHEY and CDR2 is SVGAGI. The CDR3 is 15 residues long. The V end was cut by 6 bases, the J end by 3 bases, with 15 bases between. The CDR3 DNA sequence: TGTGCCAGCAGACCCGGGGGGTTAGACAATCAGCCCCAGCATTTT. Protein sequence: CASRPGGLDNQPQHF.

This sequence joins TRBV9 and TRBJ2-5; perhaps TRBD1 as D (6 bases). The germline CDR1 and CDR2 sequences are SGDLS and YYNGEE. CDR3 length: 15 residues. V was pared by 4 bases and J by 0 bases, with 13 bases between. CDR3 protein: CASSPPTGHQETQYF. As DNA, the CDR3 is TGTGCCAGCAGCCCCCCGACAGGACACCAAGAGACCCAGTACTTC.

The chain carries TRBV29-1 and TRBJ2-6; possibly TRBD1 or TRBD2 for D (6 bases each). CDR1 and CDR2 (germline): SQVTM, ANQGSEA. V was shortened by 1 base and J by 1 base, with 14 bases between the two germline ends. The CDR3 consists of 17 residues. The CDR3 loop reads CSVEGEAGESGANVLTF. CDR3 bases: TGCAGCGTTGAAGGGGAGGCAGGGGAATCTGGGGCCAACGTCCTGACTTTC.

This chain links TRBV9 with TRBJ2-2; D is undetermined. Trimming removed 4 bases from V and 4 bases from J, with 20 bases in between. CDR1 SGDLS and CDR2 YYNGEE come from the germline V gene. The CDR3 contains 17 residues. The CDR3 region is CASSLRSYSGITGELFF. CDR3 in DNA: TGTGCCAGCAGCCTCCGGTCCTACTCGGGTATCACCGGGGAGCTGTTTTTT.

The genes are TRBV9 and TRBJ2-5; 7 bases line up with TRBD1. CDR3 length equals 14 residues. V dropped 4 bases and J dropped 4; count of bases not matched to a gene: 7. Germline-derived CDR1 and CDR2 are SGDLS and YYNGEE. CDR3 protein: CASSISRDRETQYF. As DNA, the CDR3 is TGTGCCAGCAGCATAAGCCGGGACAGAGAGACCCAGTACTTC.

The V gene is TRBV7-3, the J gene TRBJ2-1; possible D gene TRBD2, 6 bases. The CDR3 is 14 residues long. Germline loops: CDR1 SGHTA, CDR2 FQGTGA. Trimming removed 5 bases at V and 5 bases at J, with 13 bases between. CDR3 bases: TGTGCCAGCAGCCAATCACTAGCAGACAATGAGCAGTTCTTC. This codes for CASSQSLADNEQFF.

The V call is TRBV20-1, the J call TRBJ2-2; D is unresolved. From germline, CDR1 is DFQATT and CDR2 SNEGSKA (reference sequence). The CDR3 is made up of 14 amino acids. The V gene lost 4 bases and the J gene lost 3 bases, with 12 bases spanning the gap. In DNA, the CDR3 is TGCAGTGCTAAAGGGCTTGGGGACACCGGGGAGCTGTTTTTT. Residues: CSAKGLGDTGELFF.

The gene calls are TRBV28 and TRBJ2-1; 7 bases fit TRBD2. The germline gives CDR1 MDHEN, CDR2 SYDVKM. Losses at the gene ends were 3 bases for V and 4 bases for J; bases not matched to a gene: 15. The CDR3 has 18 residues. CDR3 protein: CASSFKVGRLARYNEQFF. The CDR3 nucleotides read TGTGCCAGCAGTTTTAAGGTGGGTCGACTAGCTCGTTACAATGAGCAGTTCTTC.

The V and J genes are TRBV9 and TRBJ2-5; D ambiguous. The CDR3 is made up of 17 amino acids. Trimming shortened V by 0 bases and J by 4 bases, and 19 bases separated the two germline ends. Germline lookup yields CDR1 SGDLS and CDR2 YYNGEE. The CDR3 DNA sequence: TGTGCCAGCAGCGTAGAGGGCCCCGAATCTACATCAGAGACCCAGTACTTC. It is translated as CASSVEGPESTSETQYF.

V gene TRBV27 combines with J gene TRBJ2-2; D is possibly TRBD2 (5 bases). The CDR3 has 14 residues. Trimming took 6 bases from V and 3 from J, leaving 11 bases between them. The germline gives CDR1 MNHEY, CDR2 SMNVEV (reference sequence). This chain's CDR3 is CASRGSAYTGELFF. CDR3 bases: TGTGCCAGCAGGGGTAGCGCATACACCGGGGAGCTGTTTTTT.

The J gene is TRBJ2-2, the V gene TRBV7-9; D unclear. V lost 2 bases and J 2 bases, leaving 3 bases between the germline ends. The germline V gene has CDR1 SEHNR and CDR2 FQNEAQ (reference sequence). The CDR3 totals 13 residues. Here the CDR3 reads CASSLRNTGELFF. The CDR3 DNA reads as TGTGCCAGCAGCTTAAGAAACACCGGGGAGCTGTTTTTT.

CDR3 residues: CASSWDSHEQFF. The CDR3 DNA reads TGTGCCAGCAGTTGGGATTCCCATGAGCAGTTCTTC. V usage is TRBV12-3 or TRBV12-4 and J usage is TRBJ2-1; D remains unclear. The ends were cut back, 4 bases at V and 8 bases at J, with 9 bases in the middle. The CDR3 sequence is 12 residues long.

The V call is TRBV29-1, the J call TRBJ2-3, with TRBD2 identical over 8 bases. J gave up 5 bases and V 1 base, and 5 bases lay outside the gene matches. Germline CDR1 and CDR2: SQVTM and ANQGSEA. The CDR3 runs 14 residues. The CDR3 sequence is CSVEGAGVGDTQYF. CDR3 nucleotides: TGCAGCGTTGAAGGAGCGGGAGTTGGAGATACGCAGTATTTT.

The rearrangement uses TRBV27 and TRBJ2-5; TRBD1 might be the D (5 bases). V dropped 6 bases and J dropped 7 bases, with 12 bases sitting between them. The CDR3 has 12 residues. Germline V gives CDR1 MNHEY, CDR2 SMNVEV (reference sequence). The CDR3 sequence is CASSQGTGTQYF. For the CDR3, the DNA is TGTGCCAGCAGCCAGGGAACGGGGACCCAGTACTTC.

The V gene is TRBV2, the J gene TRBJ2-5; D perhaps matches TRBD1 (5 bases). V shed 0 bases and J shed 2 bases, with 10 bases lying between them. In germline, CDR1 is SNHLY, CDR2 FYNNEI. This CDR3 region has 15 residues. The CDR3 DNA reads as TGTGCCAGCAGTGAAGCGCACAGGATACAAGAGACCCAGTACTTC. Translating gives CASSEAHRIQETQYF. Supplemented by reference TRBV2 and TRBJ2-5, the full variable domain reads EPEVTQTPSHQVTQMGQEVILRCVPISNHLYFYWYRQILGQKVEFLVSFYNNEISEKSEIFDDQFSVERPDGSNFTLKIRSTKLEDSAMYFCASSEAHRIQETQYFGPGTRLLVL.

The genes are TRBV7-9 and TRBJ2-7, with 7 bases that match TRBD1. Unmatched junction bases numbered 5, after V lost 5 bases and J lost 1 base. The germline V gene encodes CDR1 SEHNR and CDR2 FQNEAQ (reference sequence). This CDR3 is built from 14 residues. For the CDR3, the DNA is TGTGCCAGCAGCCCCCGGGACAGTTCCTACGAGCAGTACGTC. Translation: CASSPRDSSYEQYV.

This clonotype was picked up a small number of times. The chain couples TRBV7-2 to TRBJ2-2; no reliable D call. CDR1 and CDR2 (germline): SGHTA, FQGNSA. Trimming removed 1 base from V and 6 bases from J, with 3 bases in between. The CDR3 length is 12 residues. The CDR3 DNA follows: TGTGCCAGCAGCTTAGGGGCCGGGGAGCTGTTTTTT. Its translation: CASSLGAGELFF.

The V and J genes are TRBV9 and TRBJ1-2; 7 bases fit TRBD1. The CDR3 runs to 16 residues. Germline trimming cut 3 bases from V and 8 bases from J; bases unmatched to any gene: 16. The germline gives CDR1 SGDLS, CDR2 YYNGEE. In nucleotides, the CDR3 is TGTGCCAGCAGCGGAGGGCTACAGGGGACCCCGGCAGGCTACACCTTC. Its translation is CASSGGLQGTPAGYTF.

This sequence joins TRBV7-6 and TRBJ1-1; perhaps TRBD1 as D (5 bases). The germline V gene has CDR1 SGHVS and CDR2 FNYEAQ. V was clipped by 5 bases and J by 1 base, with 23 bases between them. CDR3 length: 18 residues. As DNA, the CDR3 is TGTGCCAGCAGCCCCCGCGGAGGGGCACCGAGTCGGAACACTGAAGCTTTCTTT. It specifies CASSPRGGAPSRNTEAFF.

The chain uses TRBV20-1 and TRBJ2-7; D not resolved. CDR1 DFQATT and CDR2 SNEGSKA come from the germline V gene (reference sequence). The CDR3 sequence is 12 residues long. V was cut by 5 bases and J by 3 bases, with 11 bases left in between. The CDR3 loop is CSAEVGYYEQYF. CDR3 nucleotides: TGCAGTGCTGAAGTGGGGTACTACGAGCAGTACTTC.

CDR3 loop: CASGLSGEGDTQYF. The CDR3 bases are TGCGCCAGCGGGCTTAGCGGAGAAGGGGATACGCAGTATTTT. The rearrangement joins TRBV4-1 to TRBJ2-3; TRBD2 is a possible D gene (6 bases). Germline CDR1 is MGHRA and CDR2 is YSYEKL. The CDR3 has 14 amino acids. With 8 bases removed from V and 6 bases from J, the gap between germline ends came to 18 bases.

This clonotype showed up just once. The chain carries TRBV18 and TRBJ2-1, with 7 bases that match TRBD1. V trimming: 2 bases; J trimming: 12 bases; junction bases outside the gene matches: 4. Germline V gives CDR1 KGHSH, CDR2 LQKENI. The CDR3 is 12 residues long. CDR3 DNA: TGTGCCAGCTCACCAATGAGGACAGGGCAGTTCTTC. Its protein is CASSPMRTGQFF. Using reference TRBV18 and TRBJ2-1 for the parts outside the CDR3, the full variable domain is NAGVMQNPRHLVRRRGQEARLRCSPMKGHSHVYWYRQLPEEGLKFMVYLQKENIIDESGMPKERFSAEFPKEGPSILRIQQVVRGDSAAYFCASSPMRTGQFFGPGTRLTVL.

The rearrangement uses TRBV18 and TRBJ1-1, with 9 bases that match TRBD1. The germline V gene has CDR1 KGHSH and CDR2 LQKENI. The CDR3 extends over 15 amino acids. V dropped 2 bases and J dropped 3; count of bases not matched to a gene: 4. The CDR3 nucleotides are TGTGCCAGCTCACCATACAGGGGGCTTGACACTGAAGCTTTCTTT. Translation: CASSPYRGLDTEAFF.

V is TRBV25-1 and J is TRBJ2-5, with TRBD2 matching 12 bases. Looked up from germline, CDR1 is MGHDK and CDR2 is SYGVNS. This CDR3 spans 15 amino acids. V shed 8 bases, J shed 0 bases, and the junction held 4 bases outside the gene matches. CDR3 nucleotides: TGTGCCAGCCGTGCTAGCGGGGGGGACCAAGAGACCCAGTACTTC. Translated: CASRASGGDQETQYF.

The chain recombines TRBV4-1 with TRBJ2-5, with 8 bases aligning to TRBD1. V trimming: 3 bases; J trimming: 4 bases; junction bases outside the gene matches: 4. The CDR3 is 14 residues long. Germline loops: CDR1 MGHRA, CDR2 YSYEKL. The CDR3 DNA reads TGCGCCAGCAGCCAGATCACAGGGGGAGAGACCCAGTACTTC. It encodes CASSQITGGETQYF.

The chain recombines TRBV27 with TRBJ1-5; a weak D match, TRBD1 (5 bases). Per germline, CDR1 MNHEY and CDR2 SMNVEV (reference sequence). CDR3 size: 12 residues. V lost 3 bases, J lost 6 bases, and 6 bases lay in between. The CDR3 bases are TGTGCCAGCAGTTTTGGGGGTCAGCCCCAGCATTTT. This encodes CASSFGGQPQHF.